This T cell receptor (beta chain) came from a study of T cell responses to AZD1222 COVID-19 vaccine. Whole-study context: Second-dose schedules of about 4 or about 12 weeks were combined.

The method was immunoSEQ multiplex PCR; TCRdb's version includes in-frame clones alone and lacks a portion of them. The table has 110,000 to 150,000 clones, about 92% seen once. Trimming removed 6 bases from V and 12 bases from J, with 17 bases in between. CDR1 is DFQATT, CDR2 SNEGSKA, per germline (reference sequence). CDR3 length: 11 residues. Material: peripheral blood, obtained on day 0 of AZD1222 vaccination. The chain carries TRBV20-1 and TRBJ1-1; D possibly corresponds to TRBD1 (5 bases). This receptor was taken from an adult in good health. DNA for the CDR3: TGCAGTGCACATCGGGACCTTGCAACTTTCTTT. Its protein is CSAHRDLATFF.